This T cell receptor beta chain appears in the sequencing data of a study of blood T cell repertoires in COVID-19. From germline, CDR1 is SGHRS and CDR2 YFSETQ. The CDR3 totals 13 residues. Trimming took off 3 bases at V and 5 bases at J, with 11 bases between the two ends. Authors' analysis steps: Amplification of reference gene primers provided the estimated nucleated cell counts. Clones were read by immunoSEQ multiplex PCR, and TCRdb kept only the in-frame ones, dropping some. V and J calls and clone size come straight from that table; D and trimming were deduced from the DNA. The profile shows hundreds of thousands of clones, around 83% of them singletons.

The TCR comes from a woman aged 60 to 75 with active or convalescent COVID-19. Sequencing used peripheral blood. The V gene is TRBV5-1, the J gene TRBJ2-5; tentative D call: TRBD1 (6 bases). CDR3 residues: CASSSTGLETQYF. CDR3 sequence (DNA): TGCGCCAGCAGCTCGACAGGTCTGGAGACCCAGTACTTC.